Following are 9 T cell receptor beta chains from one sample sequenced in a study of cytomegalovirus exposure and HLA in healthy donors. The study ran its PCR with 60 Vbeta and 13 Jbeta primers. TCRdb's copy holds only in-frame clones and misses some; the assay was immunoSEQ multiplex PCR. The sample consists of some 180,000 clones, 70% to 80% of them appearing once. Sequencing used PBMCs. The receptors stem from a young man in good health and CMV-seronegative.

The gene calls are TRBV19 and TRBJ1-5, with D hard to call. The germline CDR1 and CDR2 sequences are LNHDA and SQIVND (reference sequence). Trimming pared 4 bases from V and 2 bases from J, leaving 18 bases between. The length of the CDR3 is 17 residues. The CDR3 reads CASSTRSPSWGNQPQHF. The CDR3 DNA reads TGTGCCAGTAGTACGAGGTCACCCTCTTGGGGCAATCAGCCCCAGCATTTT.

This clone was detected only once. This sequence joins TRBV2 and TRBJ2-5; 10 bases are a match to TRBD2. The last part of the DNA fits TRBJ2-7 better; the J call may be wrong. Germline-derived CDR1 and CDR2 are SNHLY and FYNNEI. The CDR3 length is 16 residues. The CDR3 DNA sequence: TGTGCCAGCAGTGAATCTAGCGGGAGTTTCCCCTACGAGCAGTACTTC. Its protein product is CASSESSGSFPYEQYF.

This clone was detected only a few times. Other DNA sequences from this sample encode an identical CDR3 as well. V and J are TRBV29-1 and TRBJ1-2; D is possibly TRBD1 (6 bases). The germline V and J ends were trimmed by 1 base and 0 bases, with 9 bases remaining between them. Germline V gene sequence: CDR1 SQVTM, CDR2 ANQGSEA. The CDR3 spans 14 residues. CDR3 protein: CSVEGQGTNYGYTF. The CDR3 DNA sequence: TGCAGCGTTGAAGGGCAGGGGACTAACTATGGCTACACCTTC.

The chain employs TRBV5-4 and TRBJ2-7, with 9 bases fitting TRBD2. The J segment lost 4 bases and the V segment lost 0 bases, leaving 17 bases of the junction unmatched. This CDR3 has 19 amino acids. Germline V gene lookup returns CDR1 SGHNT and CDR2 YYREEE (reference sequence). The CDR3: CASSLDGGVGGRGLYEQYF. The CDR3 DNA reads TGTGCCAGCAGCTTGGATGGGGGGGTCGGCGGGAGGGGACTATACGAGCAGTACTTC.

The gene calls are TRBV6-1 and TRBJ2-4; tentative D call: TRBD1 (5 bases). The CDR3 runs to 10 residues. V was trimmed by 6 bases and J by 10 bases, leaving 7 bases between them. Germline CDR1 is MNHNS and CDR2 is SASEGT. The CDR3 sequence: CASSDRIQYF. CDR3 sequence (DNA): TGTGCCAGCAGCGACAGAATTCAGTACTTC.

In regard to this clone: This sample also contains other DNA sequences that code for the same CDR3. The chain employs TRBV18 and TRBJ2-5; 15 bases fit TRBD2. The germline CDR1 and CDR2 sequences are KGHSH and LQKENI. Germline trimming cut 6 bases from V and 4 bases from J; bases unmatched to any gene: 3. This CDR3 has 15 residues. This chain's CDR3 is CASSPGLAGGETQYF. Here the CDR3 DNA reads TGTGCCAGCTCCCCGGGACTAGCGGGAGGAGAGACCCAGTACTTC.

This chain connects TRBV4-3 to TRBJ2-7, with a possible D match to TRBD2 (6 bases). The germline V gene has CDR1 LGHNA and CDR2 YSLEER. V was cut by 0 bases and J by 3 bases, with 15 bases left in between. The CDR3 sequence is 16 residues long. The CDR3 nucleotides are TGCGCCAGCAGCCAAGATTTGACGGGGGAACACTACGAGCAGTACTTC. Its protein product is CASSQDLTGEHYEQYF.

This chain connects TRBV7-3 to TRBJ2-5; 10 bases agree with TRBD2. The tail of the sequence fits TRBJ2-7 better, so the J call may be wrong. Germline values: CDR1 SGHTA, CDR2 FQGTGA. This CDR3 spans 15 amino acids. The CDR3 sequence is CASSLKSGGAYEQYF. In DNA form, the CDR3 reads TGTGCCAGCAGCTTAAAGAGCGGGGGGGCCTACGAGCAGTACTTC.

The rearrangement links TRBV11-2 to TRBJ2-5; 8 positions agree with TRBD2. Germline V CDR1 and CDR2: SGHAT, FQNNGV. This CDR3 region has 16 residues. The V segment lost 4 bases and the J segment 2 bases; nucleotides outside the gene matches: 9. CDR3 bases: TGTGCCAGCAGCTCCACCCCCGGACTAGCTCAAGAGACCCAGTACTTC. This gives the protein CASSSTPGLAQETQYF.